This T cell receptor (beta chain) is drawn from a study of blood T cell repertoires in COVID-19. Recruits, aged roughly 18 to 95 years, lived in 24 US areas. TCRdb keeps only in-frame clones here, not all; method: immunoSEQ multiplex PCR. This sample yields approximately 380,000 clones, of which about 88% are seen a single time; 1.2% belongs to the top ten. The germline CDR1 and CDR2 sequences are SGHRS and YFSETQ. Trimming removed 7 bases from V and 6 bases from J, with 11 bases in between. CDR3 length: 12 residues. The V call is TRBV5-1, the J call TRBJ2-1, with a weak D call TRBD1 (6 bases). The source is a woman aged 18-30 years who had recovered from COVID-19. The sequencing input was PBMCs or T cells enriched from blood (not recorded which). CDR3 sequence (DNA): TGCGCCAGCGCTACAGGGTTCAATGAGCAGTTCTTC. It specifies CASATGFNEQFF.